Here is one T cell receptor (beta chain) with its context. Its antigen is unknown. These data belong to a study of cytomegalovirus exposure and HLA in healthy donors. The donors were healthy bone marrow donors. Donors showed nominal health when sampled, although they likely had unrecorded immune exposures. Whole-study results and caveats: Specificity for CMV antigens was confirmed in vitro for a few of the CMV-associated chains.

The CDR3 extends over 14 amino acids. V gave up 5 bases and J gave up 2 bases; unmatched junction bases: 4. The germline V gene has CDR1 SGHVS and CDR2 FNYEAQ. Primers for the PCR totalled 60 Vbeta and 13 Jbeta. TCRdb's copy holds only in-frame clones and misses some; the assay was immunoSEQ multiplex PCR. Of about 110,000 clones in the sample, about 70% were seen once. The sequencing input was PBMCs. The origin of this receptor is a woman aged 45-65 years in good health and CMV-seropositive. This rearrangement joins TRBV7-6 to TRBJ2-7; TRBD1 agrees at 9 bases. This CDR3 is CASSPRDRAYEQYF. CDR3 DNA sequence: TGTGCCAGCAGCCCGCGGGACAGGGCCTACGAGCAGTACTTC.